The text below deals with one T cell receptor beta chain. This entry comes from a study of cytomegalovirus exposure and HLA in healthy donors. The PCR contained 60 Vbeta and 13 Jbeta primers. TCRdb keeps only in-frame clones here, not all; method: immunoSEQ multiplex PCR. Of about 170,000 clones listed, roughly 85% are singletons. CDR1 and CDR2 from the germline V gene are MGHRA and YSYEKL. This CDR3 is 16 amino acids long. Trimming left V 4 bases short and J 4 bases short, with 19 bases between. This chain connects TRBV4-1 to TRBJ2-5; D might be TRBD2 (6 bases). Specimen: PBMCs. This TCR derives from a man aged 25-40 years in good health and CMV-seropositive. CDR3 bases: TGCGCCAGCAGCCTTTCCTTCGGGGGAAGTGGAGAGACCCAGTACTTC. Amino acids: CASSLSFGGSGETQYF.